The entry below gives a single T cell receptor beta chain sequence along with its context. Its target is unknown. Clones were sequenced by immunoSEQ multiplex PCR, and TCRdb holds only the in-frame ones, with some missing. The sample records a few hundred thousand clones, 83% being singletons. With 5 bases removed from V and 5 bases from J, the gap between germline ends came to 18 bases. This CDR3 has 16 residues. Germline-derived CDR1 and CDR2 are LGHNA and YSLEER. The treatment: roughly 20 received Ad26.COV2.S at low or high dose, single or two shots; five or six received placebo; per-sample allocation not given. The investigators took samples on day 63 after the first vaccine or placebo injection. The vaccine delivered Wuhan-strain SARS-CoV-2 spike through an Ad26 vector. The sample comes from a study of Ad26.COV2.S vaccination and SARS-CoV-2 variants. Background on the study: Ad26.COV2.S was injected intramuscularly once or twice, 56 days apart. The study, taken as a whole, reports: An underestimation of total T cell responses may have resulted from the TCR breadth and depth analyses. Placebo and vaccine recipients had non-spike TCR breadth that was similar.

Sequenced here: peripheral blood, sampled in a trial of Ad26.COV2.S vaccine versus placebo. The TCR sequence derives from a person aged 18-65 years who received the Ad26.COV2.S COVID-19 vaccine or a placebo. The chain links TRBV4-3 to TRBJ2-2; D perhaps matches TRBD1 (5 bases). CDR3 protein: CASSSHGFQGTGELFF. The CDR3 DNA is TGCGCCAGCAGCTCCCACGGGTTCCAGGGAACCGGGGAGCTGTTTTTT.